This T cell receptor (beta chain) was sequenced in a study of beta chain features in type 1 diabetes. This CDR3 contains 14 residues. The germline CDR1 and CDR2 sequences are SGHKS and YYEKEE (reference sequence). V was trimmed by 7 bases and J by 1 base, leaving 14 bases between them. Blood was drawn once from each donor into heparinised tubes. The draws averaged around 110 mL. What was sequenced were expressed TCRB transcripts, since all of the isolated RNA had been reverse transcribed. Naive, central memory and regulatory T cell samples produced a mean of about 3.4 million reads. Some clones are missing from TCRdb's copy, which holds only in-frame ones; the method was immunoSEQ multiplex PCR. The sample has some 120,000 clones; roughly 17% are singletons. This clone was counted many times. Its specificity is unknown. General observations from the study: The similarity of naive, central memory and Treg TCRB repertoires appeared greater among patients than among healthy donors. Type 1 diabetes patients showed a moderate but significant shortening of TCRB CDR3s in all four CD4+ subsets. Insertion counts at VDJ junctions were lower in type 1 diabetes patients, who also showed more deletions there.

The sequence was collected from a man between 18 and 29 years old with type 1 diabetes. The source material was central memory CD4+ T cells from blood. The genes are TRBV5-5 and TRBJ1-1; no reliable D call. CDR3 sequence reads: CASGSGSSNTEAFF. The CDR3 region has the DNA TGTGCCAGCGGCTCCGGGTCCTCGAACACTGAAGCTTTCTTT.